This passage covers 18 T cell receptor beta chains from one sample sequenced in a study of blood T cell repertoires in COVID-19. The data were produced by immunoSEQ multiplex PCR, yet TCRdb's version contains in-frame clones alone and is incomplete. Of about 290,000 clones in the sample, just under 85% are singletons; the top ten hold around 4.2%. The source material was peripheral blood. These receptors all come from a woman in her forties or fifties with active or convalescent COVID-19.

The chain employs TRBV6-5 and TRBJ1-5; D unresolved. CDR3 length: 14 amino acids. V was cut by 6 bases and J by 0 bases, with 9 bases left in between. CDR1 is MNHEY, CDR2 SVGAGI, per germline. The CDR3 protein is CASRAIFSNQPQHF. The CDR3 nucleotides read TGTGCCAGCAGGGCCATATTTAGCAATCAGCCCCAGCATTTT.

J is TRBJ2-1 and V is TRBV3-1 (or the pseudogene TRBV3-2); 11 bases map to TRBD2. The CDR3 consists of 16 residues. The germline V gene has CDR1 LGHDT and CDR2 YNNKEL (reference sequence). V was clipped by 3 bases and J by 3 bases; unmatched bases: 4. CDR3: CASSHIAGGSYNEQFF. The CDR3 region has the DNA TGTGCCAGCAGCCATATAGCGGGAGGGAGCTACAATGAGCAGTTCTTC.

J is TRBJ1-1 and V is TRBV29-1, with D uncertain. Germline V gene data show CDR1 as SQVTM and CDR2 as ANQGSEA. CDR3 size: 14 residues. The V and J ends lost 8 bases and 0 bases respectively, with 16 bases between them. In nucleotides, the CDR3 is TGCAGCTACTCCCAATATTTGATGAACACTGAAGCTTTCTTT. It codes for CSYSQYLMNTEAFF. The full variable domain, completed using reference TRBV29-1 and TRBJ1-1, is SAVISQKPSRDICQRGTSLTIQCQVDSQVTMMFWYRQQPGQSLTLIATANQGSEATYESGFVIDKFPISRPNLTFSTLTVSNMSPEDSSIYLCSYSQYLMNTEAFFGQGTRLTVV.

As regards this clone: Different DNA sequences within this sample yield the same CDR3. CDR3 region: CASSVGGTGTYEQYF. In DNA, the CDR3 is TGTGCCAGCAGCGTAGGCGGGACAGGGACCTACGAGCAGTACTTC. The chain employs TRBV9 and TRBJ2-7, with TRBD1 identical over 9 bases. V gave up 0 bases and J gave up 2 bases; unmatched junction bases: 3. CDR3 size: 15 residues. CDR1 and CDR2 (germline): SGDLS, YYNGEE.

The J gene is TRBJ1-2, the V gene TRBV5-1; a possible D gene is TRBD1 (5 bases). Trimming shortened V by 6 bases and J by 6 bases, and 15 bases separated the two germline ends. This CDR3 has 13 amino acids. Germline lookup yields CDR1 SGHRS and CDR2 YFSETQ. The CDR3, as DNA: TGCGCCAGCATGGAGGGGATCGGGGATGGCTACACCTTC. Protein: CASMEGIGDGYTF. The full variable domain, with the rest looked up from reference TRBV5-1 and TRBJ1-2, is KAGVTQTPRYLIKTRGQQVTLSCSPISGHRSVSWYQQTPGQGLQFLFEYFSETQRNKGNFPGRFSGRQFSNSRSEMNVSTLELGDSALYLCASMEGIGDGYTFGSGTRLTVV.

The CDR3 region has the DNA TGTGCCAGTAGTCAGGTACAGGGCGGGAATTCACCCCTCCACTTT. Protein sequence: CASSQVQGGNSPLHF. The V call is TRBV19, the J call TRBJ1-6; possibly TRBD1 for D (6 bases). V lost 5 bases and J 7 bases, leaving 15 bases between the germline ends. The V gene's germline CDR1 is LNHDA and CDR2 SQIVND (reference sequence). The CDR3 runs 15 residues.

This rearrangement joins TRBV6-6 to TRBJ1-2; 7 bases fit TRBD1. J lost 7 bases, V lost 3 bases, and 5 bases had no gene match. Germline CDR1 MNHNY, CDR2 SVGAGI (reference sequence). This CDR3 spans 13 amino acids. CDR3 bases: TGTGCCAGCAGTTATGGGACAGTATCTGGCTACACCTTC. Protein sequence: CASSYGTVSGYTF.

The CDR3 DNA reads as TGCGCCAGCAGCTTGGCGTCAGGGGTCGAGCAGTACTTC. Translated: CASSLASGVEQYF. The gene calls are TRBV5-1 and TRBJ2-7; possibly TRBD1 for D (6 bases). Per the germline V gene, CDR1 is SGHRS and CDR2 is YFSETQ. With 0 bases removed from V and 6 bases from J, the gap between germline ends came to 10 bases. The CDR3 length is 13 residues. Full variable domain (missing parts from reference TRBV5-1 and TRBJ2-7): KAGVTQTPRYLIKTRGQQVTLSCSPISGHRSVSWYQQTPGQGLQFLFEYFSETQRNKGNFPGRFSGRQFSNSRSEMNVSTLELGDSALYLCASSLASGVEQYFGPGTRLTVT.

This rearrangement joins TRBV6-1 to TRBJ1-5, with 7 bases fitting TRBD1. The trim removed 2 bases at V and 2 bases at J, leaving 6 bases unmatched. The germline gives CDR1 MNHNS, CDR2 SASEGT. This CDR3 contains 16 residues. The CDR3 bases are TGTGCCAGCAGTGAAAGGACAGGCGGTGGCAATCAGCCCCAGCATTTT. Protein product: CASSERTGGGNQPQHF.

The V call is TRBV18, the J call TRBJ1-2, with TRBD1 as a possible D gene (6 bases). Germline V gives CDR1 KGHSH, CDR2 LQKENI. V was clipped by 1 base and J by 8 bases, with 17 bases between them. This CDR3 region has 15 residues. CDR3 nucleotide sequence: TGTGCCAGCTCACCACAGCGGGGGCGCTATGCGGGCTACACCTTC. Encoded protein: CASSPQRGRYAGYTF.

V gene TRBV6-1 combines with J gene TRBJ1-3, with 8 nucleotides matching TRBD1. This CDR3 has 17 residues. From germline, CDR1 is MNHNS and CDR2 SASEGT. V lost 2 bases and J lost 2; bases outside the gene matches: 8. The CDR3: CASSEYPTDRAGNTIYF. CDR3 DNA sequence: TGTGCCAGCAGTGAATACCCCACGGACAGGGCTGGAAACACCATATATTTT.

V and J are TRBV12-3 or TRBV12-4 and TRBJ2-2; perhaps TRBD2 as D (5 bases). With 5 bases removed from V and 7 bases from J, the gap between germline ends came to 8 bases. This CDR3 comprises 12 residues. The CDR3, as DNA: TGTGCCAGCAGTCCGGGAATCGGGGAGCTGTTTTTT. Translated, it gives CASSPGIGELFF.

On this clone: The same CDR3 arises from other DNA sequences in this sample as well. The DNA of the CDR3 is TGTGCCAGCAGTTATTCGGGGTCTGGAAACACCATATATTTT. This gives the protein CASSYSGSGNTIYF. This chain connects TRBV6-5 to TRBJ1-3; D remains ambiguous. The CDR3 has 14 amino acids. With 3 bases removed from V and 1 base from J, the gap between germline ends came to 7 bases. From germline, CDR1 is MNHEY and CDR2 SVGAGI.

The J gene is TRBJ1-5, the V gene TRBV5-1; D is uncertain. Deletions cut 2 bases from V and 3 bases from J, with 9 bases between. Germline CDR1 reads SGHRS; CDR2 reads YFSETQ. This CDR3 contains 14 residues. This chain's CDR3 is CASSLSGHNQPQHF. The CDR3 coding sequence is TGCGCCAGCAGCTTATCAGGCCACAATCAGCCCCAGCATTTT.

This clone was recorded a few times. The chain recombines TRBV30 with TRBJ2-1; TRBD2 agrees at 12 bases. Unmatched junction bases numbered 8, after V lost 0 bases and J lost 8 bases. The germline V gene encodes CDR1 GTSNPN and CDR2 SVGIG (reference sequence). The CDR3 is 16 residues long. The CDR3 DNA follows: TGTGCCTGGAGTGTACCCCTAGCGGGAGGGATGTATGAGCAGTTCTTC. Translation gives CAWSVPLAGGMYEQFF.

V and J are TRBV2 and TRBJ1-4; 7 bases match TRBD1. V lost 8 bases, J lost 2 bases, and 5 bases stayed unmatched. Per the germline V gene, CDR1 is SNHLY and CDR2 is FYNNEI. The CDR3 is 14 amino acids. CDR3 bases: TGTGCCAGCGACAGGGACGGTACTAATGAAAAACTGTTTTTT. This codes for CASDRDGTNEKLFF.

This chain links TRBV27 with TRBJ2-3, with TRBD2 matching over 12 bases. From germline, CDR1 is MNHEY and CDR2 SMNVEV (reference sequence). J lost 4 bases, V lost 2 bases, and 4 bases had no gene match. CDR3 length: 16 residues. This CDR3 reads CASSLLAGGPPDTQYF. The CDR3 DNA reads TGTGCCAGCAGTTTACTAGCGGGAGGGCCCCCAGATACGCAGTATTTT.

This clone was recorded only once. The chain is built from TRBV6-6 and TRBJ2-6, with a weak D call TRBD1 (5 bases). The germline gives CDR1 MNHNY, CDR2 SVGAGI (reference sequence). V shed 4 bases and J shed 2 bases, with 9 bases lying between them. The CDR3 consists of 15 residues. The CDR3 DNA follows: TGTGCCAGCAGTTCGATCAGGGCTGGGGCCAACGTCCTGACTTTC. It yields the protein CASSSIRAGANVLTF.